The 22 T cell receptor beta chains presented below share a single source sample, sequenced in a study of OX40 agonist ivuxolimab in advanced cancers. This table comes from immunoSEQ multiplex PCR, and its TCRdb copy is limited to in-frame clones, with some not included. The sample has roughly 70,000 clones, about 91% seen once. The specimen comprised CD4+ or CD8+ T cells sorted from blood, sampled in a trial of the OX40 agonist ivuxolimab. The receptors were gathered from an adult with an advanced solid tumor such as melanoma, head and neck, liver or kidney cancer.

This sequence joins TRBV27 and TRBJ2-1; perhaps TRBD1 as D (6 bases). The CDR3 is made up of 11 amino acids. The V gene's germline CDR1 is MNHEY and CDR2 SMNVEV (reference sequence). V was clipped by 9 bases and J by 9 bases, with 12 bases between them. The DNA of the CDR3 is TGTGCCAGAGCACAGGGTCGTGAGCAGTTCTTC. It codes for CARAQGREQFF.

This chain uses TRBV11-1 with TRBJ2-7; D gene ambiguous. Germline V gene data show CDR1 as SGHAT and CDR2 as FQDESV (reference sequence). The V end lost 5 bases, the J end lost 2 bases, and 10 bases lay between the germline ends. This CDR3 region has 13 residues. CDR3 sequence: CASSHDWTYEQYF. In DNA, the CDR3 is TGTGCCAGCAGCCATGACTGGACCTACGAGCAGTACTTC.

The chain joins TRBV28 to TRBJ2-1, with D maybe TRBD1 (6 bases). The CDR3 is 14 amino acids. V lost 7 bases, J lost 0 bases, and 10 bases lay in between. The germline V gene has CDR1 MDHEN and CDR2 SYDVKM. The CDR3 here is CASTGTNSYNEQFF. The CDR3 nucleotides read TGTGCCAGCACGGGGACAAACTCCTACAATGAGCAGTTCTTC.

This clone was seen only once. This chain links TRBV4-3 with TRBJ2-7; 8 bases fit TRBD2. Trimming at V came to 0 bases and at J to 4 bases, leaving 5 bases not matched to a gene. Per the germline V gene, CDR1 is LGHNA and CDR2 is YSLEER. The CDR3 is made up of 15 amino acids. The CDR3 spells CASSQDASGLYEQYF. DNA for the CDR3: TGCGCCAGCAGCCAAGATGCTAGCGGGTTGTACGAGCAGTACTTC.

In its sample, this clone was seen a few times. The chain combines TRBV25-1 with TRBJ2-3; a weak D match, TRBD1 (5 bases). The germline gives CDR1 MGHDK, CDR2 SYGVNS. Trimming shortened V by 5 bases and J by 6 bases, and 18 bases separated the two germline ends. This CDR3 has 15 amino acids. Here the CDR3 reads CASSSRRRGDDTQYF. CDR3 coding DNA: TGTGCCAGCAGTAGTCGGCGAAGGGGTGACGATACGCAGTATTTT.

The gene calls are TRBV6-1 and TRBJ1-4; no definite D call. This CDR3 contains 14 residues. V lost 5 bases to trimming and J lost 7 bases, with 14 bases between them. Per the germline V gene, CDR1 is MNHNS and CDR2 is SASEGT. The DNA of the CDR3 is TGTGCCAGCAGTCACGAGGGCTTTGGTGAAAAACTGTTTTTT. Amino acid sequence: CASSHEGFGEKLFF.

The sample holds a few counts of this clone. The chain couples TRBV7-9 to TRBJ1-2; 8 bases line up with TRBD1. The CDR3 has 13 residues. Germline assignment: CDR1 SEHNR and CDR2 FQNEAQ (reference sequence). Germline trimming cut 2 bases from V and 6 bases from J; bases unmatched to any gene: 2. The CDR3 DNA reads TGTGCCAGCAGCTTAATGACAGGGGATGGCTACACCTTC. This codes for CASSLMTGDGYTF.

This sequence joins TRBV7-2 and TRBJ2-5, with TRBD2 matching over 12 bases. The J call could be wrong; TRBJ2-7 is a better fit for the DNA end. This CDR3 has 15 amino acids. The germline CDR1 and CDR2 sequences are SGHTA and FQGNSA. CDR3 bases: TGTGCCAGCAGCTTAGCGGGACTAGCGGGTCACGAGCAGTACTTC. This codes for CASSLAGLAGHEQYF.

The table lists this clone with a few counts. The gene calls are TRBV7-2 and TRBJ2-7, with TRBD1 matching 10 bases. The CDR3 covers 15 residues. With V trimmed by 3 bases and J by 6 bases, 8 bases remained unmatched. Germline-derived CDR1 and CDR2 are SGHTA and FQGNSA. In DNA form, the CDR3 reads TGTGCCAGCAGCTTCGGCGGGACAGGGGCCCGCGAGCAGTACTTC. Residues: CASSFGGTGAREQYF.

This chain uses TRBV28 with TRBJ2-2, with unresolved D. The CDR3 sequence is 15 residues long. Germline V CDR1 and CDR2: MDHEN, SYDVKM. The V gene lost 2 bases and the J gene lost 7 bases, with 14 bases spanning the gap. CDR3 protein: CASSLPLKLGGELFF. Here the CDR3 DNA reads TGTGCCAGCAGTTTACCCCTTAAACTCGGCGGGGAGCTGTTTTTT.

This clone was detected only once. The CDR3 coding sequence is TGTGCCAGCAGCTTGGACATGTCACCCACTGAAGCTTTCTTT. Residues: CASSLDMSPTEAFF. This chain uses TRBV5-4 with TRBJ1-1, with D unresolved. Looked up from germline, CDR1 is SGHNT and CDR2 is YYREEE (reference sequence). The CDR3 covers 14 residues. V was pared by 0 bases and J by 4 bases, with 10 bases between.

This clone was seen only a few times. The rearrangement links TRBV6-1 to TRBJ1-3; 7 bases map to TRBD1. V lost 5 bases, J lost 6 bases, and 7 bases stayed unmatched. Germline V gene data show CDR1 as MNHNS and CDR2 as SASEGT. CDR3 length equals 14 residues. CDR3 loop: CASSSRDSLNTIYF. The CDR3 DNA reads TGTGCCAGCAGTTCTCGGGACAGCCTAAACACCATATATTTT.

The rearrangement links TRBV5-1 to TRBJ2-3, with 7 bases matching TRBD2. CDR3 length equals 16 residues. Germline trimming cut 4 bases from V and 0 bases from J; bases unmatched to any gene: 8. CDR1 and CDR2 (germline): SGHRS, YFSETQ. The CDR3 here is CASSPLGGGSTDTQYF. The CDR3 coding sequence is TGCGCCAGCAGCCCCTTGGGCGGGGGTAGCACAGATACGCAGTATTTT. Using reference TRBV5-1 and TRBJ2-3 for the parts outside the CDR3, the full variable domain is KAGVTQTPRYLIKTRGQQVTLSCSPISGHRSVSWYQQTPGQGLQFLFEYFSETQRNKGNFPGRFSGRQFSNSRSEMNVSTLELGDSALYLCASSPLGGGSTDTQYFGPGTRLTVL.

V usage is TRBV10-3 and J usage is TRBJ1-3; unclear D gene. The ends were cut back, 6 bases at V and 0 bases at J, with 12 bases in the middle. Looked up from germline, CDR1 is ENHRY and CDR2 is SYGVKD. This CDR3 contains 15 residues. The CDR3 DNA follows: TGTGCCATCAGCACCGGGATCCACTCTGGAAACACCATATATTTT. Protein: CAISTGIHSGNTIYF.

In its sample, this clone was seen once. The chain carries TRBV6-5 and TRBJ1-1; TRBD1 matches at 11 bases. CDR1 MNHEY and CDR2 SVGAGI come from the germline V gene. The CDR3 loop spans 15 amino acids. Trimming removed 6 bases from V and 4 bases from J; junction bases left unmatched: 7. CDR3: CASSRWDRGATEAFF. DNA for the CDR3: TGTGCCAGCAGCCGCTGGGACAGGGGGGCCACTGAAGCTTTCTTT.

The chain couples TRBV28 to TRBJ1-5, with D maybe TRBD1 (5 bases). This CDR3 is 14 amino acids long. Per the germline V gene, CDR1 is MDHEN and CDR2 is SYDVKM. V lost 2 bases and J 3 bases, leaving 8 bases between the germline ends. CDR3 in DNA: TGTGCCAGCAGTTTAGGGGCAGTCAATCAGCCCCAGCATTTT. It encodes CASSLGAVNQPQHF. Full variable domain (outside the CDR3, taken from reference TRBV28 and TRBJ1-5): DVKVTQSSRYLVKRTGEKVFLECVQDMDHENMFWYRQDPGLGLRLIYFSYDVKMKEKGDIPEGYSVSREKKERFSLILESASTNQTSMYLCASSLGAVNQPQHFGDGTRLSIL.

The chain employs TRBV6-1 and TRBJ2-7; 11 bases agree with TRBD2. With 5 bases clipped from V and 6 bases from J, the junction kept 9 bases outside the gene matches. The CDR3 contains 15 residues. Germline assignment: CDR1 MNHNS and CDR2 SASEGT. The CDR3, as DNA: TGTGCCAGCAGTATTATACTAGCGGGAGCGGGCGAGCAGTACTTC. Protein sequence: CASSIILAGAGEQYF.

V is TRBV10-3 and J is TRBJ2-5, with 8 bases matching TRBD2. V shed 1 base, J shed 5 bases, and the junction held 6 bases outside the gene matches. The germline CDR1 and CDR2 sequences are ENHRY and SYGVKD. CDR3 size: 15 residues. DNA of the CDR3: TGTGCCATCAGTGAGTTTAGCGGGACGGGTGAGACCCAGTACTTC. Amino acid sequence: CAISEFSGTGETQYF.

This chain joins TRBV21-1 and TRBJ1-5. TRBV21-1 is a listed pseudogene. The CDR3 is 19 amino acids. CDR3 coding DNA: TGTGCCAGCAGCAAGGTAGTTGGGCGGCTAAATAGGCGCAATCAGCCCCAGCATTTT. The encoded protein is CASSKVVGRLNRRNQPQHF.

This chain links TRBV11-3 with TRBJ2-1; 7 nucleotides line up with TRBD1. The V gene end was trimmed by 0 bases and the J gene end by 6 bases; junction bases not matched to a gene: 5. The length of the CDR3 is 15 residues. Per the germline V gene, CDR1 is SGHNT and CDR2 is YENEEA. The chain's CDR3 is CASSLDDNRGNEQFF. As DNA, the CDR3 is TGTGCCAGCAGCTTAGATGACAACAGGGGCAATGAGCAGTTCTTC.

This clone was seen a single time. This chain joins TRBV2 and TRBJ1-4; 7 positions agree with TRBD1. The CDR3 loop spans 14 amino acids. The J segment lost 8 bases and the V segment lost 4 bases, leaving 7 bases of the junction unmatched. Germline V gene data show CDR1 as SNHLY and CDR2 as FYNNEI. In DNA, the CDR3 is TGTGCCAGCAGTGGGGAGACAGGGAGCGAAAAACTGTTTTTT. Its translation is CASSGETGSEKLFF.

This clone was seen a single time. The chain is built from TRBV30 and TRBJ2-3; D is uncertain. CDR1 and CDR2 from the germline V gene are GTSNPN and SVGIG (reference sequence). The CDR3 length is 13 residues. The ends were cut back, 4 bases at V and 0 bases at J, with 8 bases in the middle. The CDR3 here is CAWKAPSTDTQYF. Written as DNA, the CDR3 is TGTGCCTGGAAAGCACCTAGCACAGATACGCAGTATTTT.